This is a list of T cell receptor beta chains from one sample in a study of identical twins. From the 5' RACE reads, TCRdb called clonotypes with MiXCR, one entry per CDR3 protein. Found here are about 240,000 distinct CDR3 sequences, approximately 10% of them singletons; the top ten hold more than 8%. The specimen sequenced was memory T cells sorted from blood. Receptors originate from a man aged 45-65 years in good health. Each CDR3 is given with its conserved first and last residue. A D gene is named only where the DNA matches it firmly. Some rows have no size entry. The others give once, few or many, or a class for an expanded clone.

abundance: few; d_gene: TRBD1; j_gene: TRBJ1-2; v_gene: TRBV6-1; CDR3nt: TGTGCCAGCAGCCGGACAGGGTCAGCCACTAACTATGGCTACACCTTC; CDR3aa: CASSRTGSATNYGYTF
abundance: many; d_gene: .; j_gene: TRBJ2-6; v_gene: TRBV12-3/TRBV12-4; CDR3nt: TGTGCCAGCAGGGACAGTTTCTCTGGGGCCAACGTCCTGACTTTC; CDR3aa: CASRDSFSGANVLTF
abundance: .; d_gene: TRBD2; j_gene: TRBJ2-1; v_gene: TRBV10-1; CDR3nt: TGCGCCAGCAGTGAGTCAAGCGGGGGGCTGGGTGAGCAGTTCTTC; CDR3aa: CASSESSGGLGEQFF
abundance: many; d_gene: .; j_gene: TRBJ2-5; v_gene: TRBV29-1; CDR3nt: TGCAGCCACTTACGGGGAGGAGAGACCCAGTACTTC; CDR3aa: CSHLRGGETQYF
abundance: many; d_gene: TRBD1; j_gene: TRBJ1-6; v_gene: TRBV4-2; CDR3nt: TGTGCCAGCAGCCAAATAGCAGGGGGATCTTCACCCCTCCACTTT; CDR3aa: CASSQIAGGSSPLHF
abundance: many; d_gene: .; j_gene: TRBJ2-7; v_gene: TRBV3-1; CDR3nt: TGTGCCAGCAGCCAAGGTTTGCGGCTGAGGCCCTACGAGCAGTACTTC; CDR3aa: CASSQGLRLRPYEQYF
abundance: .; d_gene: .; j_gene: TRBJ2-2; v_gene: TRBV6-2/TRBV6-3; CDR3nt: TGTGCCAGCAGTTACTCAACTAGCACCGGGGAGCTGTTTTTT; CDR3aa: CASSYSTSTGELFF
abundance: few; d_gene: .; j_gene: TRBJ2-3; v_gene: TRBV7-9; CDR3nt: TGTGCCAGCAGCCCTCCGACGGGGGAGGTAACAGATACGCAGTATTTT; CDR3aa: CASSPPTGEVTDTQYF
abundance: many; d_gene: .; j_gene: TRBJ2-1; v_gene: TRBV5-1; CDR3nt: TGCGCCAGCAGCGTGACTAGGAACAATGAGCAGTTCTTC; CDR3aa: CASSVTRNNEQFF
abundance: few; d_gene: TRBD2; j_gene: TRBJ2-1; v_gene: TRBV30; CDR3nt: TGTGCCTGGAGCGTTTCTGGACTAGCGGGAGTGATCAATGAGCAGTTCTTC; CDR3aa: CAWSVSGLAGVINEQFF
abundance: .; d_gene: .; j_gene: TRBJ1-1; v_gene: TRBV5-1; CDR3nt: TGCGCCAGCAGCTGGGGCGGCTCCGGTACTGAAGCTTTCTTT; CDR3aa: CASSWGGSGTEAFF
abundance: many; d_gene: .; j_gene: TRBJ2-7; v_gene: TRBV13; CDR3nt: TGTGCCAGCAGCTTAGGGAGGGACTCCTACGAGCAGTACTTC; CDR3aa: CASSLGRDSYEQYF
abundance: few; d_gene: .; j_gene: TRBJ2-3; v_gene: TRBV10-3; CDR3nt: TGTGCCATCAAGACTAGCACAGATACGCAGTATTTT; CDR3aa: CAIKTSTDTQYF